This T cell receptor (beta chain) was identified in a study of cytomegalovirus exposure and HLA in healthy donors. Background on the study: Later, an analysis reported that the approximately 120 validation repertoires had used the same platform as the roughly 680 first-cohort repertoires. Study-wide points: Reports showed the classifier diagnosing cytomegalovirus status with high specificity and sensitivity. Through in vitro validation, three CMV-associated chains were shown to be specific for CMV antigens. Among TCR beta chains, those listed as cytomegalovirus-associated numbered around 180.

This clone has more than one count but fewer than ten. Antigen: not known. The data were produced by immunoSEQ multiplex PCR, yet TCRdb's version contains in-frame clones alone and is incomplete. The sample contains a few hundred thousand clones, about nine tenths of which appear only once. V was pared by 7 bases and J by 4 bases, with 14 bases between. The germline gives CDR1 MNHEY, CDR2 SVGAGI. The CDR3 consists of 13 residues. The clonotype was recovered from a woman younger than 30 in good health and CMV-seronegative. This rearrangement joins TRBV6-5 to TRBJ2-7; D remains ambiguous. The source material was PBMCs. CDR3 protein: CASNLPSGYEQYF. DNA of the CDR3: TGTGCCAGCAATCTCCCCTCCGGGTACGAGCAGTACTTC.